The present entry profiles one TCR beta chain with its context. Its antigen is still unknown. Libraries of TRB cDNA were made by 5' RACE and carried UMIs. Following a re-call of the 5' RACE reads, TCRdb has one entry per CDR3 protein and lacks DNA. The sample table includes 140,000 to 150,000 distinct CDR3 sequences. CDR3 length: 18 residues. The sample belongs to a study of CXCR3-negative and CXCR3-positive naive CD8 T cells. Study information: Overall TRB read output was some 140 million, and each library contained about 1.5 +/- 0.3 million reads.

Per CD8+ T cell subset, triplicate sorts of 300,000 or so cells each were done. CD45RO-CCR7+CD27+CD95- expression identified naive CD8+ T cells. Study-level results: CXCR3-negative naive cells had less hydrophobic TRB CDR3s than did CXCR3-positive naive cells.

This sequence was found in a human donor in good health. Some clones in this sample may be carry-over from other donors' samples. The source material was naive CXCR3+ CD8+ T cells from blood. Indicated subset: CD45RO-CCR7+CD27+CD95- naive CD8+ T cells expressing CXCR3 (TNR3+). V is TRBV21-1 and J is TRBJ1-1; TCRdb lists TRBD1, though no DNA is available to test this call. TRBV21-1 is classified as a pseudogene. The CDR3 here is CASSSPASGHLRDTEAFF.